The entry that follows covers one T cell receptor beta chain sequence. The sample comes from a study of T cell repertoires in cytomegalovirus infection. MiXCR, run by TCRdb on the reads, gives a single entry per CDR3 protein. The sample yields 200,000 to 300,000 distinct CDR3 sequences, approximately 9% seen once. Germline values: CDR1 SGHTA, CDR2 FQGNSA. Between the trimmed V and J ends, which lost 2 bases and 15 bases, there was a span of 11 bases. The CDR3 spans 11 residues. The sample was PBMCs. This TCR derives from a human donor in good health (CMV status not recorded). Some clones in this sample may be carry-over from other donors' samples. The rearrangement uses TRBV7-2 and TRBJ2-1; a weak D match, TRBD1 (5 bases). CDR3 region: CASSLIGAPFF. CDR3 sequence (DNA): TGTGCCAGCAGCTTAATAGGGGCCCCGTTCTTC.